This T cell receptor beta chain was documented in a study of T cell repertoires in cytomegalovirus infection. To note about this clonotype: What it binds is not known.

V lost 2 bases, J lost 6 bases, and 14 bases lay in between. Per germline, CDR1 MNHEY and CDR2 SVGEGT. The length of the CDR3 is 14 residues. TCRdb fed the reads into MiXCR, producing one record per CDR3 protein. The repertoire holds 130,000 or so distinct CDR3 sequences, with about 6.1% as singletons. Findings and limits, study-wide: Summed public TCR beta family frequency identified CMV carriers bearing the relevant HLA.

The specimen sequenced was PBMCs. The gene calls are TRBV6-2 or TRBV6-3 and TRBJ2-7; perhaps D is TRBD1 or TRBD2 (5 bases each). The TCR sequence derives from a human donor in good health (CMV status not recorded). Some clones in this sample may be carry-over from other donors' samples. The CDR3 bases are TGTGCCAGCAGTTACAGCTCCGGGACGAGCGAGCAGTACTTC. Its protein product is CASSYSSGTSEQYF.